The present entry profiles one T cell receptor beta chain with its context. Its antigen is undetermined. The sample is drawn from a study of cytomegalovirus exposure and HLA in healthy donors. Study as a whole: A prior study identified just under 120 million unique TCR beta sequences from around 180 million T cells. General observations from the study: HLA restriction was apparent for most CMV-associated TCR beta chains in a later analysis. DRB1 had the most TCR associations and HLA-C the fewest, a later analysis found, with rates varying by HLA locus.

Researchers ran the PCR with 60 Vbeta and 13 Jbeta primers. Produced via immunoSEQ multiplex PCR; TCRdb's table is partial and in-frame only. Altogether 130,000 or so clones are present, roughly 73% being singletons, with the ten largest covering around 3.4%. Trimming stripped 3 bases from V and 4 bases from J, with 8 bases between. Germline CDR1 and CDR2: SGHRS and YFSETQ. The CDR3 sequence is 13 residues long. The sample taken for sequencing was PBMCs. The receptor comes from a man aged 40-50 years in good health and CMV-seronegative. The rearrangement joins TRBV5-1 to TRBJ2-4; tentatively, D is TRBD2 (6 bases). DNA of the CDR3: TGCGCCAGCAGCTCCGGGGGAAAAAACATTCAGTACTTC. This sequence encodes CASSSGGKNIQYF. Looking up the rest from reference TRBV5-1 and TRBJ2-4 gives the full variable domain: KAGVTQTPRYLIKTRGQQVTLSCSPISGHRSVSWYQQTPGQGLQFLFEYFSETQRNKGNFPGRFSGRQFSNSRSEMNVSTLELGDSALYLCASSSGGKNIQYFGAGTRLSVL.